A single sample is the source of the 10 T cell receptor beta chains below, sequenced in a study of blood T cell repertoires in COVID-19. Sequenced by immunoSEQ multiplex PCR; TCRdb stores in-frame clones only, minus some. The sample has approximately 90,000 clones, more than 65% seen once. The sample was peripheral blood. The receptors come from a man aged 55 to 70 with acute or convalescent COVID-19.

This chain uses TRBV9 with TRBJ2-5; D ambiguous. The CDR3 covers 13 residues. Trimming removed 0 bases at V and 5 bases at J, with 8 bases between. In germline, CDR1 is SGDLS, CDR2 YYNGEE. The CDR3 here is CASSVGLVETQYF. DNA for the CDR3: TGTGCCAGCAGCGTAGGGCTGGTGGAGACCCAGTACTTC.

The chain uses TRBV27 and TRBJ1-1; 10 bases are shared with TRBD1. The CDR3 totals 13 residues. Germline CDR1 is MNHEY and CDR2 is SMNVEV (reference sequence). The V gene end was trimmed by 6 bases and the J gene end by 5 bases; junction bases not matched to a gene: 3. The CDR3 sequence is CASSPDRGTEAFF. CDR3 nucleotides: TGTGCCAGCAGCCCGGACAGGGGGACTGAAGCTTTCTTT.

The genes are TRBV11-2 and TRBJ1-4; the D gene is possibly TRBD1 (5 bases). V shed 1 base and J shed 0 bases, with 9 bases lying between them. The CDR3 is made up of 16 amino acids. The germline gives CDR1 SGHAT, CDR2 FQNNGV. The CDR3 sequence: CASSLGDRATNEKLFF. The CDR3 DNA sequence: TGTGCCAGCAGCTTAGGAGACAGAGCAACTAATGAAAAACTGTTTTTT.

This CDR3 is CASKTGQTGELFF. Written as DNA, the CDR3 is TGTGCCAGCAAGACAGGACAAACCGGGGAGCTGTTTTTT. The chain couples TRBV6-5 to TRBJ2-2; tentative D call: TRBD1 (6 bases). Trimming left V 7 bases short and J 5 bases short, with 11 bases between. This CDR3 contains 13 residues. The germline CDR1 and CDR2 sequences are MNHEY and SVGAGI.

CDR3 nucleotide sequence: TGTGCCAGCTCACTGTCGGGACAGGGGGCCCCCCTAGCCAAAAACATTCAGTACTTC. Its protein product is CASSLSGQGAPLAKNIQYF. The chain couples TRBV18 to TRBJ2-4; TRBD1 aligns across 12 bases. V lost 4 bases to trimming and J lost 0 bases; unmatched junction nucleotides: 10. The CDR3 has 19 residues. Germline V CDR1 and CDR2: KGHSH, LQKENI.

This chain uses TRBV5-4 with TRBJ1-1; 8 bases fit TRBD1. The CDR3 has 15 amino acids. CDR1 SGHNT and CDR2 YYREEE come from the germline V gene (reference sequence). The junction had 5 bases not matched to a gene; V was cut back by 0 bases and J by 4 bases. CDR3 region: CASSLVQGAGTEAFF. Written as DNA, the CDR3 is TGTGCCAGCAGCTTGGTGCAGGGGGCAGGCACTGAAGCTTTCTTT.

The V and J genes are TRBV19 and TRBJ2-2, with D perhaps matching TRBD1 (6 bases). Between the trimmed V and J ends, which lost 3 bases and 5 bases, there was a span of 16 bases. Germline V gene sequence: CDR1 LNHDA, CDR2 SQIVND (reference sequence). The CDR3 sequence is 16 residues long. CDR3 sequence reads: CASSMTRTGRTGELFF. The CDR3 DNA sequence: TGTGCCAGTAGTATGACCCGAACAGGGAGAACCGGGGAGCTGTTTTTT.

This clone came up once. The chain carries TRBV7-8 and TRBJ1-4, with TRBD1 matching over 8 bases. Germline CDR1 SGHVS, CDR2 FQNEAQ. The CDR3 has 21 amino acids. Trimming at V came to 1 base and at J to 0 bases, leaving 16 bases not matched to a gene. The CDR3 protein is CASSLVPPGQASSATNEKLFF. Here the CDR3 DNA reads TGTGCCAGCAGCTTAGTCCCCCCGGGACAGGCGTCTTCTGCAACTAATGAAAAACTGTTTTTT.

V is TRBV18 and J is TRBJ2-3, with D possibly TRBD1 on 6 matching bases. CDR3 size: 15 residues. Germline V gives CDR1 KGHSH, CDR2 LQKENI. V gave up 7 bases and J gave up 1 base, with 15 bases separating them. The CDR3 coding sequence is TGTGCCAGCTACCTAAACAGGGACGGCACAGATACGCAGTATTTT. Its protein is CASYLNRDGTDTQYF. Complete variable domain (other parts from reference TRBV18 and TRBJ2-3): NAGVMQNPRHLVRRRGQEARLRCSPMKGHSHVYWYRQLPEEGLKFMVYLQKENIIDESGMPKERFSAEFPKEGPSILRIQQVVRGDSAAYFCASYLNRDGTDTQYFGPGTRLTVL.

The chain employs TRBV6-2 or TRBV6-3 and TRBJ2-7; TRBD1 is a possible D gene (5 bases). V lost 5 bases and J 1 base, leaving 9 bases between the germline ends. The CDR3 extends over 13 amino acids. Germline V lookup: CDR1 MNHEY, CDR2 SVGEGT. CDR3 residues: CASSRQKSYEQYF. The CDR3, as DNA: TGTGCCAGCAGTCGACAGAAATCCTACGAGCAGTACTTC.